This T cell receptor (beta chain) was profiled in a study of T cells in Graves' hyperthyroidism and ophthalmopathy. The TCR beta CDR3 regions underwent amplification using RNA transcripts as the source. RT-PCR in the first round (using the HTBI primer set) targeted the TCR CDR3. TCRdb passed the multiplex PCR reads through MiXCR, listing each CDR3 protein once. The sample records a few hundred thousand distinct CDR3 sequences, less than 20% being singletons. Whole-study results and caveats: Most thyroid clonotypes that were expanded above 0.001 also turned up in blood. Separating ophthalmopathy from stable hyperthyroidism was achieved by a 13 V-J model.

This clonotype was recorded many times. The antigen remains unidentified. Germline V CDR1 and CDR2: SGHRS, YFSETQ. Deletions cut 1 base from V and 0 bases from J, with 14 bases between. This CDR3 is built from 17 residues. The study left out patients who had uncontrolled infection, other autoimmune disease, pregnancy or lactation. An approximately 10 ml volume of fresh peripheral blood provided the PBMCs. Material for sequencing was blood. The genes are TRBV5-1 and TRBJ2-1; no clear D. The sequence was collected from a woman in her twenties or thirties with Graves' hyperthyroidism. The CDR3 region has the DNA TGCGCCAGCAGCTTGTTGGCGGCGGTCTCCTCCTACAATGAGCAGTTCTTC. Its protein is CASSLLAAVSSYNEQFF. The full variable domain, with the rest looked up from reference TRBV5-1 and TRBJ2-1, is KAGVTQTPRYLIKTRGQQVTLSCSPISGHRSVSWYQQTPGQGLQFLFEYFSETQRNKGNFPGRFSGRQFSNSRSEMNVSTLELGDSALYLCASSLLAAVSSYNEQFFGPGTRLTVL.